This TCR beta chain was recovered during a study of cytomegalovirus exposure and HLA in healthy donors. On the study more broadly: Samples from HLA-typed donors yielded approximately 80 million unique TCRs in an early data release.

A multiplex PCR was run with 60 Vbeta primers and 13 Jbeta primers. Some clones are missing from TCRdb's copy, which holds only in-frame ones; the method was immunoSEQ multiplex PCR. The sample holds 250,000 to 350,000 clones, 75% to 90% seen once. V trimming: 6 bases; J trimming: 2 bases; junction bases outside the gene matches: 4. The CDR3 has 13 amino acids. Per germline, CDR1 MNHEY and CDR2 SMNVEV (reference sequence). Study-wide findings and caveats: It was only CMV serostatus that was available as immune exposure information.

As regards this clone: Its antigen is as yet unknown.

This receptor was obtained from a man aged 35 to 55 in good health and CMV-seropositive. V gene TRBV27 combines with J gene TRBJ2-7, with TRBD1 matching over 7 bases. Material: PBMCs. CDR3: CASSRDSTYEQYF. In nucleotides, the CDR3 is TGTGCCAGCAGCCGGGACAGTACCTACGAGCAGTACTTC.